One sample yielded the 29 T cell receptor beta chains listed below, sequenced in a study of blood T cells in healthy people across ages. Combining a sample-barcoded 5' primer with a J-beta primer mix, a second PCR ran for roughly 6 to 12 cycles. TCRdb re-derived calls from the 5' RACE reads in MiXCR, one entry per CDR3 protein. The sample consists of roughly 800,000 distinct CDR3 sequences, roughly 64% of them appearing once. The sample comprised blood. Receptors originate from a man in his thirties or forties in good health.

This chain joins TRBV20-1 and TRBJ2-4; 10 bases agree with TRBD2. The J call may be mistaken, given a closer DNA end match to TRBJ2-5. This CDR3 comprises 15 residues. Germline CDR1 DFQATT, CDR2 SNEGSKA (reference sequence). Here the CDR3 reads CSASRTSGYQETQYF. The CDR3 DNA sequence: TGCAGTGCCTCCAGGACTAGCGGCTACCAAGAGACCCAGTACTTC.

Written as DNA, the CDR3 is TGTGCCATCAGGGGAGGACTAGCGGCCAACTCCTACGAGCAGTACTTC. Its protein is CAIRGGLAANSYEQYF. V usage is TRBV10-3 and J usage is TRBJ2-4, with 10 bases lining up with TRBD2. The end of the DNA aligns better with TRBJ2-7, so the J call may be wrong. CDR1 and CDR2 (germline): ENHRY, SYGVKD. The length of the CDR3 is 16 residues.

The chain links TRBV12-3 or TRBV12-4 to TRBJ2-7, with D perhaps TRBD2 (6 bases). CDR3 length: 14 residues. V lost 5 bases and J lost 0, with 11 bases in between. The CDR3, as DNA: TGTGCCAGCAGTAGGCTAGCGAGCTCCTACGAGCAGTACTTC. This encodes CASSRLASSYEQYF.

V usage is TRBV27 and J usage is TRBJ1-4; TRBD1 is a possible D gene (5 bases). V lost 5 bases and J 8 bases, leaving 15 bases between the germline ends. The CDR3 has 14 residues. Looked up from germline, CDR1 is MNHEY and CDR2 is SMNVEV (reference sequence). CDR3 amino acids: CASSMRTFGEKLFF. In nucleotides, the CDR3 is TGTGCCAGCAGTATGAGGACATTTGGAGAAAAACTGTTTTTT.

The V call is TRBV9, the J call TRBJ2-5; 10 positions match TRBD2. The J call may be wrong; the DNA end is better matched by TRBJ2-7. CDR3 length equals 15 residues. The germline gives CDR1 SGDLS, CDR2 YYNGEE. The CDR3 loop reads CASSAQAGGTYEQYF. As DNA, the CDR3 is TGTGCCAGCAGCGCTCAAGCGGGAGGGACCTACGAGCAGTACTTC.

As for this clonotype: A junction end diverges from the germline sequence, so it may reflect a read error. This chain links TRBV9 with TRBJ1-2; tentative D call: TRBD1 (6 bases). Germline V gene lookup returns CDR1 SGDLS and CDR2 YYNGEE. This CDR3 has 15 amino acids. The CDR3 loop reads CAGSVDSGANYGYTF. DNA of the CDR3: TGTGCCGGCAGCGTAGATTCAGGGGCGAACTATGGCTACACCTTC.

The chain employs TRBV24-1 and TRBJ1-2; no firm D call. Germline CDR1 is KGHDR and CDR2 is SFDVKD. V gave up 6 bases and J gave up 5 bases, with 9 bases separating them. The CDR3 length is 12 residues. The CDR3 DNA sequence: TGTGCCACCAGTCGTGAGGAATATGGCTACACCTTC. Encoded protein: CATSREEYGYTF.

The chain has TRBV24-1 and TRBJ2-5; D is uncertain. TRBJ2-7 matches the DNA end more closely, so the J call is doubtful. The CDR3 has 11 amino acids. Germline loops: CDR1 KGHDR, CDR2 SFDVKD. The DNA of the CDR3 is TGTGCCACCCACTCTCACTACGAGCAGTACTTC. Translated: CATHSHYEQYF.

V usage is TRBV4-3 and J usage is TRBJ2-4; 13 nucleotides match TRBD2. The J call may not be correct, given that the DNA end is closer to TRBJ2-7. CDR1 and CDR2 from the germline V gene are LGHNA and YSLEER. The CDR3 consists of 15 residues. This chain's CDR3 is CASSRSGLAGFEQYF. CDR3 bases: TGCGCCAGCAGCCGGTCGGGACTAGCGGGATTCGAGCAGTACTTC.

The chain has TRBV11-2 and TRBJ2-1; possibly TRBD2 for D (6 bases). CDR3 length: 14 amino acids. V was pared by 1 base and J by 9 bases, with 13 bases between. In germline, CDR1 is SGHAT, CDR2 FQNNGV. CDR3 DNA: TGTGCCAGCAGCTTAGTTCGGGGGATCGGTGAGCAGTTCTTC. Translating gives CASSLVRGIGEQFF. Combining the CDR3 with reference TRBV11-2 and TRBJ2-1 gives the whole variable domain EAGVAQSPRYKIIEKRQSVAFWCNPISGHATLYWYQQILGQGPKLLIQFQNNGVVDDSQLPKDRFSAERLKGVDSTLKIQPAKLEDSAVYLCASSLVRGIGEQFFGPGTRLTVL.

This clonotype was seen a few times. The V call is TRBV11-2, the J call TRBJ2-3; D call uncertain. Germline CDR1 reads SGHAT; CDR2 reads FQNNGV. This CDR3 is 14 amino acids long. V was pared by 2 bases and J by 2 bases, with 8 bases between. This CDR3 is CASSLKGFTDTQYF. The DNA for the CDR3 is TGTGCCAGCAGCTTAAAGGGCTTCACAGATACGCAGTATTTT.

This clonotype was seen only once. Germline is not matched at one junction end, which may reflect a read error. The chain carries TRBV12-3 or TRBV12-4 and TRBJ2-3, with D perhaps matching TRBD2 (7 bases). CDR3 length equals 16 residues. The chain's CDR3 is CASSLGAGVNTDTQYF. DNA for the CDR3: TGTGCCAGCAGTTTGGGGGCGGGGGTGAACACAGATACGCAATATTTT.

The CDR3: CASSYSGGLYNEQFF. The DNA for the CDR3 is TGTGCCAGCAGTTACTCAGGAGGCCTATACAATGAGCAGTTCTTC. The chain links TRBV6-5 to TRBJ2-1; TRBD2 is a possible D gene (5 bases). With 0 bases removed from V and 4 bases from J, the gap between germline ends came to 10 bases. The V gene's germline CDR1 is MNHEY and CDR2 SVGAGI. The CDR3 loop spans 15 amino acids.

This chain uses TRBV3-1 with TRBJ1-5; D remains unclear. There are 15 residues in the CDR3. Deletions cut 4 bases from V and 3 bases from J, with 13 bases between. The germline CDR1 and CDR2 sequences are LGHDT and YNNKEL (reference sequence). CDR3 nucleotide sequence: TGTGCCAGCAGCCCAACAAGTGCGAACAATCAGCCCCAGCATTTT. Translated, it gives CASSPTSANNQPQHF.

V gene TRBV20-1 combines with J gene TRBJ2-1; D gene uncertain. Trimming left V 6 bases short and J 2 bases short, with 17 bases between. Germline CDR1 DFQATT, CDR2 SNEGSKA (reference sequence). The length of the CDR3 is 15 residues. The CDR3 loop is CSAQSLSAAYNEQFF. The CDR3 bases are TGCAGTGCCCAGTCCCTAAGCGCGGCCTACAATGAGCAGTTCTTC.

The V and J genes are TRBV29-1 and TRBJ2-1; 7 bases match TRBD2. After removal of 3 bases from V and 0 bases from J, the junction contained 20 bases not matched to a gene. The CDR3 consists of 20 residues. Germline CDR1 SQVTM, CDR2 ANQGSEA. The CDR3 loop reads CSVDAGTSVPPESSYNEQFF. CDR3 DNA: TGCAGCGTTGACGCGGGAACTAGCGTTCCCCCAGAGAGCTCCTACAATGAGCAGTTCTTC.

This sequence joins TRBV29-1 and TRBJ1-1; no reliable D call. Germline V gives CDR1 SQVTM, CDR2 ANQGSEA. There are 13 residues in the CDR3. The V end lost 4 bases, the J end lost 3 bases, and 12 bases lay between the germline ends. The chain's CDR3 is CSVGWDPDTEAFF. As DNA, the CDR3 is TGCAGCGTTGGGTGGGATCCCGACACTGAAGCTTTCTTT.

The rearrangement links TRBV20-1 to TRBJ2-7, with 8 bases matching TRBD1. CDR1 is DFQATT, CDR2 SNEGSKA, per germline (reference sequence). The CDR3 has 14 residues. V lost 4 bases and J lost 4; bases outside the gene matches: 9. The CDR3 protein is CSATLTDRAYEQYF. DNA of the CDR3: TGCAGTGCTACCCTCACGGACAGGGCGTACGAGCAGTACTTC.

The CDR3 nucleotides read TGTGCCAGCAGCGTAGAGCAGGGCACAGATACGCAGTATTTT. Protein: CASSVEQGTDTQYF. The V call is TRBV9, the J call TRBJ2-3; D is ambiguous. Between the trimmed V and J ends, which lost 0 bases and 1 base, there was a span of 6 bases. The length of the CDR3 is 14 residues. Germline V lookup: CDR1 SGDLS, CDR2 YYNGEE.

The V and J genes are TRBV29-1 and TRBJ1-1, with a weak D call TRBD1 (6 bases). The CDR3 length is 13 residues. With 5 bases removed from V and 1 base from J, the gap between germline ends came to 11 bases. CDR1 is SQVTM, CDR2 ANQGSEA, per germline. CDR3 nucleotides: TGCAGCGTTCACGAACAGGGGAACACTGAAGCTTTCTTT. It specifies CSVHEQGNTEAFF.

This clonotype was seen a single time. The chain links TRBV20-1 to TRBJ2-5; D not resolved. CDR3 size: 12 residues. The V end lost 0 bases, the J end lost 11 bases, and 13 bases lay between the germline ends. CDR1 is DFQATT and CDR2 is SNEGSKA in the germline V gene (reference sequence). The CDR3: CSARDRLLKQYF. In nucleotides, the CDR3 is TGCAGTGCTAGAGATCGGTTGCTCAAGCAGTACTTC.

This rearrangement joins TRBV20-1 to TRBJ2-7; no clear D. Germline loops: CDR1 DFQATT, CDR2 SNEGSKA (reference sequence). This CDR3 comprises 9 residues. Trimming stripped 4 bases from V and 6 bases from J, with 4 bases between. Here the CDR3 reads CSATREQYF. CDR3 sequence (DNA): TGCAGTGCTACTCGCGAGCAGTACTTC.

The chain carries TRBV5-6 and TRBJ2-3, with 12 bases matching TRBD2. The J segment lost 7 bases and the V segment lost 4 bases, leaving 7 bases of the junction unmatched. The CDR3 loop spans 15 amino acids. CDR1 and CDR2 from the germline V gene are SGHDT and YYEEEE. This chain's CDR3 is CASSPSGRVAYTQYF. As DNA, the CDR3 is TGTGCCAGCAGCCCTAGCGGGAGGGTTGCTTATACGCAGTATTTT.

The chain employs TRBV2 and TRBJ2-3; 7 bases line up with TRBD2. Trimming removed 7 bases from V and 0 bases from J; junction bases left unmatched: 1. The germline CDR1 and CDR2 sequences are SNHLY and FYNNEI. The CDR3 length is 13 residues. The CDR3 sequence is CASNGGSTDTQYF. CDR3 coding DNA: TGTGCCAGCAACGGGGGGAGCACAGATACGCAGTATTTT.

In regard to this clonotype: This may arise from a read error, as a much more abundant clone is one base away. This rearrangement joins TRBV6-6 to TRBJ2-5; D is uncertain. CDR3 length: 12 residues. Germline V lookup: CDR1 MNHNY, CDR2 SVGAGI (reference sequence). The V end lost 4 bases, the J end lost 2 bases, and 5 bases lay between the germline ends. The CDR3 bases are TGTGCCAGCAGTTCAGTACAAGAGACCCAGTACTTC. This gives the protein CASSSVQETQYF.

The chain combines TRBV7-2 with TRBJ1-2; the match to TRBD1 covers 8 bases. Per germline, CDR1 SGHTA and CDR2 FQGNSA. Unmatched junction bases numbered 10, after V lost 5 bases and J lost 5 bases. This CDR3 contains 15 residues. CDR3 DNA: TGTGCCAGCAGCCCCGGACAGGGAATTTGGTATGGCTACACCTTC. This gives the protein CASSPGQGIWYGYTF. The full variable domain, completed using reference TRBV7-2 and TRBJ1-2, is GAGVSQSPSNKVTEKGKDVELRCDPISGHTALYWYRQSLGQGLEFLIYFQGNSAPDKSGLPSDRFSAERTGGSVSTLTIQRTQQEDSAVYLCASSPGQGIWYGYTFGSGTRLTVV.

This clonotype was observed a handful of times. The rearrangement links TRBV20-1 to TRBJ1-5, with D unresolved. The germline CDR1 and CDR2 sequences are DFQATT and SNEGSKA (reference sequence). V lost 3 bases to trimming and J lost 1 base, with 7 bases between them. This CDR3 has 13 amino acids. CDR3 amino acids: CSASTGSNQPQHF. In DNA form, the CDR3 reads TGCAGTGCTAGTACTGGGAGCAATCAGCCCCAGCATTTT.

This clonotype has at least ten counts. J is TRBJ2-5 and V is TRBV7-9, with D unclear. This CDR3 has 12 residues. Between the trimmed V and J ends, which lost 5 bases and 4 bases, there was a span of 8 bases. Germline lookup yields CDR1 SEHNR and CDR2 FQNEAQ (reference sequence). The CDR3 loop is CASSPSSETQYF. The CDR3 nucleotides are TGTGCCAGCAGCCCCTCGTCAGAGACCCAGTACTTC.

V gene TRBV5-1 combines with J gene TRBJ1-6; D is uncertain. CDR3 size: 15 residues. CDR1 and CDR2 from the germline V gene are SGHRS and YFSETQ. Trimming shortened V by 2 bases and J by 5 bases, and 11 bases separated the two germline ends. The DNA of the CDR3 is TGCGCCAGCAGCTTAGCGACACCTGATAATTCACCCCTCCACTTT. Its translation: CASSLATPDNSPLHF.